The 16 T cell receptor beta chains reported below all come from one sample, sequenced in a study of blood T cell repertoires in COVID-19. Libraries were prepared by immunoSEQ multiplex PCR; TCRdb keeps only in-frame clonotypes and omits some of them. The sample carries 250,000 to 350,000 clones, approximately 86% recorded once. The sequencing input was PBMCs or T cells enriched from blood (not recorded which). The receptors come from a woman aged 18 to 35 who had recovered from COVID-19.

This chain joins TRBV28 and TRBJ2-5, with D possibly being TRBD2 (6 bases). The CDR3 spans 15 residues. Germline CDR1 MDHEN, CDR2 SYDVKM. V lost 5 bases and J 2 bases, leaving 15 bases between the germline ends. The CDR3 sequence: CASSPALGGQETQYF. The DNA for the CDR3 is TGTGCCAGCAGTCCAGCCTTGGGGGGACAAGAGACCCAGTACTTC.

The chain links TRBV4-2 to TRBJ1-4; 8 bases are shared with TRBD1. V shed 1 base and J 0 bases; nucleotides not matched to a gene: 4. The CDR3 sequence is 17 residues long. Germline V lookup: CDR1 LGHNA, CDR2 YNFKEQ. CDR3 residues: CASSQATGVSTNEKLFF. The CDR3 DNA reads TGTGCCAGCAGCCAAGCGACAGGGGTGTCAACTAATGAAAAACTGTTTTTT.

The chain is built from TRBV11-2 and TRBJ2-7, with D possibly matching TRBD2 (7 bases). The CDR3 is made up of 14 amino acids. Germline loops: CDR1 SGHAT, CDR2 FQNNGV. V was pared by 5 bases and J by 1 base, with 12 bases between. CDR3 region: CASSAQGGSYEQYF. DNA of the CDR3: TGTGCCAGCAGCGCACAGGGAGGGTCCTACGAGCAGTACTTC.

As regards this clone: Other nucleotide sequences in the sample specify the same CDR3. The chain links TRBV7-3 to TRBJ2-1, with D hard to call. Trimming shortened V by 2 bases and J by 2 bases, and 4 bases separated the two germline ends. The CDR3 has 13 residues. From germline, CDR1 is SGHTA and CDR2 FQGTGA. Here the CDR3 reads CASSLQAYNEQFF. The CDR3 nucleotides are TGTGCCAGCAGCTTACAGGCCTACAATGAGCAGTTCTTC.

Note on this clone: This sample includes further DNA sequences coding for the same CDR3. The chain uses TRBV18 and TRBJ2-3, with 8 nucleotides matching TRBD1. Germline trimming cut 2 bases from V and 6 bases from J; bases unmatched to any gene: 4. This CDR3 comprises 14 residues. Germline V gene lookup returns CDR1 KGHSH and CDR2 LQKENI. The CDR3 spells CASSPGQGTDTQYF. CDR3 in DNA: TGTGCCAGCTCACCAGGACAGGGAACGGATACGCAGTATTTT.

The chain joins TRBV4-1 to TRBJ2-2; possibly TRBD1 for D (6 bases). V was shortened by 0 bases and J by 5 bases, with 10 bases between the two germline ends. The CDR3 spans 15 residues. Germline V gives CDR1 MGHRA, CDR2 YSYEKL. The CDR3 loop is CASSQESQGTGELFF. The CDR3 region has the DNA TGCGCCAGCAGCCAAGAGAGCCAGGGGACCGGGGAGCTGTTTTTT.

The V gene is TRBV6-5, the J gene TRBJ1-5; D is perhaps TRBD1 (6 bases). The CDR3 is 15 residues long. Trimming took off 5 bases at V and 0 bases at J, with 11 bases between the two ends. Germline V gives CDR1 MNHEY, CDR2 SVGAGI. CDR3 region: CASSITGSSNQPQHF. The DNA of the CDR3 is TGTGCCAGCAGTATCACAGGGTCTAGCAATCAGCCCCAGCATTTT.

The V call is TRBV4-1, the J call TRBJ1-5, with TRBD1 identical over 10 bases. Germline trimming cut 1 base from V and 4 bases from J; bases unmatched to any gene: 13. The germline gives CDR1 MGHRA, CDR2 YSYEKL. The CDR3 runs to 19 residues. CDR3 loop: CASSQAEGQGNIYNQPQHF. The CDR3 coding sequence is TGCGCCAGCAGCCAAGCCGAGGGACAGGGGAATATTTATAATCAGCCCCAGCATTTT.

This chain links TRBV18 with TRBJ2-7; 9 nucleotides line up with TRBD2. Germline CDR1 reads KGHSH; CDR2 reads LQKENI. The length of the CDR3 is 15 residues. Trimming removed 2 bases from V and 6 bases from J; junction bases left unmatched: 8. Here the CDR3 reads CASSPSSGGSSEQYF. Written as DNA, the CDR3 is TGTGCCAGCTCACCAAGCAGCGGGGGGTCCAGCGAGCAGTACTTC.

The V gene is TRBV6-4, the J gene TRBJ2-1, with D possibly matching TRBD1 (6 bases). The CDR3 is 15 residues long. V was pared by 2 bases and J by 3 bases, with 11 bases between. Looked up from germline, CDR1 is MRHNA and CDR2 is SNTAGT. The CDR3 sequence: CASSDGIGGYNEQFF. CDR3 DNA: TGTGCCAGCAGTGACGGGATAGGGGGCTACAATGAGCAGTTCTTC.

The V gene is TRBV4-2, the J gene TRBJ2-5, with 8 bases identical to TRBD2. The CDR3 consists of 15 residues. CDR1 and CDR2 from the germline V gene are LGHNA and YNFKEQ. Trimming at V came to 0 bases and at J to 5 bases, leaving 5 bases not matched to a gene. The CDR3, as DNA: TGTGCCAGCAGCCAAGAGAGTAGCGGGACTGAGACCCAGTACTTC. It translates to CASSQESSGTETQYF.

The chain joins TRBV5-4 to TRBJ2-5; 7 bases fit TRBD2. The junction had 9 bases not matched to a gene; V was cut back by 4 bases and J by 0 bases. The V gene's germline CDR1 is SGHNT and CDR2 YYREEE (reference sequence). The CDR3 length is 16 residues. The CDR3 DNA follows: TGTGCCAGCAGCGTGGGGGGTAGCGGGTACCAAGAGACCCAGTACTTC. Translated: CASSVGGSGYQETQYF.

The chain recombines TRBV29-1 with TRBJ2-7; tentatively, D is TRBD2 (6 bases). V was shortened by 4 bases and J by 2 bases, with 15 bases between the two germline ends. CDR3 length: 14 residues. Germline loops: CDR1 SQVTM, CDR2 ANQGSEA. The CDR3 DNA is TGCAGCGTTGGCCGTAGCGGTGGCACCTACGAGCAGTACTTC. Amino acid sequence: CSVGRSGGTYEQYF.

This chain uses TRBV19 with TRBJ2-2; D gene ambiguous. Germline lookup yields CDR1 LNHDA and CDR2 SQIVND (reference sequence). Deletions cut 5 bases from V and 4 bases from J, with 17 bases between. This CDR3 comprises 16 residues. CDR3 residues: CASSWSRNARTGELFF. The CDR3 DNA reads TGTGCCAGTAGTTGGTCGAGGAACGCCCGCACCGGGGAGCTGTTTTTT.

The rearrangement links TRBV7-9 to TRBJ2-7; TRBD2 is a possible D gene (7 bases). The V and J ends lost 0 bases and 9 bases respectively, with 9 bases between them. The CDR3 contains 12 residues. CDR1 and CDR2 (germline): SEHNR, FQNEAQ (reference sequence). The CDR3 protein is CASSLAGGPQYF. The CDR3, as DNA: TGTGCCAGCAGCTTAGCGGGGGGGCCGCAGTACTTC.

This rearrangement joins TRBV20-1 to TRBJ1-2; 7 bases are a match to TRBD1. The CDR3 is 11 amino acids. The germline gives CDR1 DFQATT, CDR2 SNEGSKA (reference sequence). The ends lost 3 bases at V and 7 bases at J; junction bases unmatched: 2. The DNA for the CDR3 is TGCAGTGCTAGCGACAGGGTTGGCTACACCTTC. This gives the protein CSASDRVGYTF.